This TCR beta chain comes out of a study of blood T cell repertoires in COVID-19. Overall study context: Some COVID-19 samples were acute and others convalescent; all came from the United States, Italy and Spain. In each case, the material was cDNA or gDNA derived from T cells, B-cell-depleted T cells, or PBMCs.

Original methodology: Researchers report that nucleated cell counts were estimated from reference gene primer amplification. Method: immunoSEQ multiplex PCR; TCRdb's copy keeps in-frame clones and lacks some. V, J and clone size reflect that table, while D and trimming were determined from the DNA. This table has roughly 190,000 clones, around 76% appearing once. The trim removed 8 bases at V and 1 base at J, leaving 7 bases unmatched. The CDR3 has 14 residues. Germline V gene lookup returns CDR1 SNHLY and CDR2 FYNNEI. The sequence came from a woman aged 45-65 years with active or convalescent COVID-19. The chain has TRBV2 and TRBJ1-1; 7 bases match TRBD1. The sequenced sample was peripheral blood. The CDR3 DNA is TGTGCCAGCGACGTACAGGGGAGGAACACTGAAGCTTTCTTT. Translated, it gives CASDVQGRNTEAFF. Combining the CDR3 with reference TRBV2 and TRBJ1-1 gives the whole variable domain EPEVTQTPSHQVTQMGQEVILRCVPISNHLYFYWYRQILGQKVEFLVSFYNNEISEKSEIFDDQFSVERPDGSNFTLKIRSTKLEDSAMYFCASDVQGRNTEAFFGQGTRLTVV.